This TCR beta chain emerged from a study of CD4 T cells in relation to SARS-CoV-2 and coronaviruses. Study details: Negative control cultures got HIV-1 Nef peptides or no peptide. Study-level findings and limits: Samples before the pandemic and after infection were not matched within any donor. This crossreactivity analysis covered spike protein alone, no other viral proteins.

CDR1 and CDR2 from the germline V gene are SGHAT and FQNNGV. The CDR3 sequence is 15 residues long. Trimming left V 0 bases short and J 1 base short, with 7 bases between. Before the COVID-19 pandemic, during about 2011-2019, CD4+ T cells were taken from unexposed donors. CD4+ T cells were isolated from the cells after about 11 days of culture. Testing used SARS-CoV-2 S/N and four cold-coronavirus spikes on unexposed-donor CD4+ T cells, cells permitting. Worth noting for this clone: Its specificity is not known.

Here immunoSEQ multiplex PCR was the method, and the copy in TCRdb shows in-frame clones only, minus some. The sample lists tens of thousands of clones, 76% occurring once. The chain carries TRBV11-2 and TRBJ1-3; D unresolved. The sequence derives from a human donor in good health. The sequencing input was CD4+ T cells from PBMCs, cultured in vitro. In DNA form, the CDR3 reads TGTGCCAGCAGCTTAGAGACGGGATCTGGAAACACCATATATTTT. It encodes CASSLETGSGNTIYF.